This T cell receptor (beta chain) came from a study of blood T cell repertoires in COVID-19. The assay was immunoSEQ multiplex PCR, and TCRdb's table has in-frame clones only and misses some. The table has fewer than 350,000 clones, 75% to 90% seen once; the top ten hold 1.5% to 2%. CDR3 length equals 17 residues. V was clipped by 0 bases and J by 3 bases, with 18 bases between them. Germline V gives CDR1 GTSNPN, CDR2 SVGIG (reference sequence). The rearrangement joins TRBV30 to TRBJ1-5, with D possibly being TRBD1 (6 bases). Sequences were obtained from PBMCs or T cells enriched from blood (not recorded which). This sequence originates from a woman aged 30 to 39 who had been exposed to COVID-19. CDR3 sequence reads: CAWSVRKGDWNNQPQHF. The CDR3 region has the DNA TGTGCCTGGAGTGTACGAAAGGGGGATTGGAACAATCAGCCCCAGCATTTT.